Detailed here is one T cell receptor (beta chain). The data stem from a study of CD8 T cells in Susac syndrome. Trimming stripped 2 bases from V and 5 bases from J, with 8 bases between. There are 13 residues in the CDR3. Per the germline V gene, CDR1 is SGDLS and CDR2 is YYNGEE. From blood CD8+ and CD4+ T cells, the TCR beta chain was sequenced. It was with random hexamers that about 0.45 to 1 ug RNA was reverse transcribed. Multiplex immunoSEQ PCR targeted 54 Vbeta and 13 Jbeta TCR beta segments. Via MiXCR, TCRdb re-called the immunoSEQ multiplex PCR reads, giving one row per CDR3 protein. This sample has about 200,000 distinct CDR3 sequences; 85% to 95% occur once, and the top ten carry less than 0.11%.

The rearrangement uses TRBV9 and TRBJ2-1; D is ambiguous. The clonotype originates from a human donor in good health. The sequenced material came from CD4+ T cells from PBMCs. The CDR3 is CASSVLVDNEQFF. The CDR3 region has the DNA TGTGCCAGCAGCGTCTTAGTGGACAATGAGCAGTTCTTC. The full variable domain, rest sourced from reference TRBV9 and TRBJ2-1, is DSGVTQTPKHLITATGQRVTLRCSPRSGDLSVYWYQQSLDQGLQFLIQYYNGEERAKGNILERFSAQQFPDLHSELNLSSLELGDSALYFCASSVLVDNEQFFGPGTRLTVL.